This TCR beta chain was found in a study of shared clonotypes between healthy human individuals. Naive CD8 cells comprised CD45RO-negative, CCR7-positively selected cells, excluding terminally differentiated effector memory CD45RA+ cells. The method was immunoSEQ multiplex PCR; TCRdb's version includes in-frame clones alone and lacks a portion of them. Among 1.5 million to 2.5 million clones, just under 95% were seen once, and the ten largest hold approximately 1%. Note on this clone: This sample includes further DNA sequences coding for the same CDR3.

This sequence originates from a man between 18 and 35 years old in good health. Sequencing was carried out using naive CD8+ T cells sorted from blood.

The CDR3 coding sequence is TGCGCCAGCAGCTTGCAGACAGACTACGAGCAGTACTTC. Translated: CASSLQTDYEQYF. The chain is built from TRBV5-1 and TRBJ2-7, with a tentative D call TRBD1 (5 bases). Between the trimmed V and J ends, which lost 1 base and 3 bases, there was a span of 8 bases. The CDR3 length is 13 residues. CDR1 SGHRS and CDR2 YFSETQ come from the germline V gene.